This T cell receptor beta chain was sequenced during a study of siplizumab effects on memory and regulatory T cells. Each sample contributed approximately 96,000 TCR templates to the assay. TCRdb keeps only in-frame clones here, not all; method: immunoSEQ multiplex PCR. Among over 95,000 clones, just under 95% were seen once, and the ten largest hold over 0.15%. Notes on the study in general: Among sequences traceable to unstimulated CD4+ memory cells, alloreactive ones were significantly reduced by siplizumab. Treg-derived clones made up an average of around 67% of mappable alloreactive CD4+ clones with siplizumab and under 35% in controls.

Note on this clone: Its antigen remains unknown.

Germline assignment: CDR1 MNHNY and CDR2 SVGAGI (reference sequence). The CDR3 totals 16 residues. J was trimmed by 2 bases and V by 2 bases; bases with no gene match: 8. The sequence was obtained from a human donor in good health. The source material was non-Treg CD4+ T cells sorted from blood. This chain joins TRBV6-6 and TRBJ2-7; 8 positions agree with TRBD2. The chain's CDR3 is CASSYPKRGQPYEQYF. CDR3 nucleotide sequence: TGTGCCAGCAGTTACCCGAAGCGGGGGCAACCCTACGAGCAGTACTTC.